This entry is about one TCR beta chain. Method: immunoSEQ multiplex PCR; TCRdb's copy keeps in-frame clones and lacks some. The data contain approximately 20,000 clones, 80% to 90% of them singletons. This record belongs to a study of blood T cell repertoires in COVID-19. About the research overall: PBMCs, B-cell-depleted T cells, or T cells were the source of the cDNA or gDNA that made up the material.

Trimming removed 5 bases from V and 0 bases from J, with 13 bases in between. The CDR3 loop spans 15 amino acids. Germline-derived CDR1 and CDR2 are SGHRS and YFSETQ. The J gene is TRBJ2-3, the V gene TRBV5-1; D possibly corresponds to TRBD2 (5 bases). This receptor was taken from a human donor in a cohort sampled during active COVID-19. The sequencing sample was made of peripheral blood. The CDR3 DNA reads TGCGCCAGCAGGATGGCGGGCGGGAGCACAGATACGCAGTATTTT. Encoded protein: CASRMAGGSTDTQYF.